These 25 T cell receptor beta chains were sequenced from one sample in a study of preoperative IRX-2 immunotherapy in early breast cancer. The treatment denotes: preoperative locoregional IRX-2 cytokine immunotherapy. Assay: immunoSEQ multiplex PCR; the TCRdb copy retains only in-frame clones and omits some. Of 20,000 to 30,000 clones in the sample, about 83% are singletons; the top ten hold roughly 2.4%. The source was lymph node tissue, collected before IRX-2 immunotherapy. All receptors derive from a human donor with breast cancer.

DNA for the CDR3: TGCGCCAGCAGTCAATCGGACTTTACCTACGAGCAGTACTTC. Protein product: CASSQSDFTYEQYF. This sequence joins TRBV23-1 and TRBJ2-7, with D tentatively TRBD2 (5 bases). TRBV23-1 is placed among ORFs of uncertain function. Trimming left V 0 bases short and J 2 bases short, with 8 bases between. This CDR3 comprises 14 residues.

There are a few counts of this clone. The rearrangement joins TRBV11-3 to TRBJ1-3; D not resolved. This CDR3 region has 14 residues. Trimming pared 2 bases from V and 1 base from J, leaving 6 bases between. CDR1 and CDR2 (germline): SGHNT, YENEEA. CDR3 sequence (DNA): TGTGCCAGCAGCTTAACAGCTTCTGGAAACACCATATATTTT. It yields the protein CASSLTASGNTIYF.

As DNA, the CDR3 is TGTGCCAGCAGTCAAGGACTAGCGGGGGGCCGGGATACGCAGTATTTT. Translating gives CASSQGLAGGRDTQYF. The J gene is TRBJ2-3, the V gene TRBV6-8, with 14 bases matching TRBD2. The J segment lost 6 bases and the V segment lost 5 bases, leaving 7 bases of the junction unmatched. In germline, CDR1 is MNHGY, CDR2 SAAAGT. The CDR3 totals 16 residues.

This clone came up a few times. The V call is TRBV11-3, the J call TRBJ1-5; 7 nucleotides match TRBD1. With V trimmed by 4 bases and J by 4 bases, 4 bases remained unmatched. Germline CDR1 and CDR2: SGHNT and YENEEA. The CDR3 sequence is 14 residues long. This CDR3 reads CASSSGQANQPQHF. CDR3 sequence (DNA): TGTGCCAGCAGCTCCGGACAGGCTAATCAGCCCCAGCATTTT.

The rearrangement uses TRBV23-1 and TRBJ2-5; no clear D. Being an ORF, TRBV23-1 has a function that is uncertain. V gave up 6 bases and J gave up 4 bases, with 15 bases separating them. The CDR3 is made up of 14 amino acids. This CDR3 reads CASSPYTSTETQYF. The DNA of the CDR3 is TGCGCCAGCAGCCCTTATACCAGTACAGAGACCCAGTACTTC.

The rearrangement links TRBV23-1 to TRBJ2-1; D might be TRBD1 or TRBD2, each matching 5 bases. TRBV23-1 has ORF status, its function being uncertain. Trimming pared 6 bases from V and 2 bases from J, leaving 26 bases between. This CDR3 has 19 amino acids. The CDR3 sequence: CASSQDRDPQSTAYNEQFF. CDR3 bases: TGCGCCAGCAGCCAAGATAGGGACCCCCAATCCACCGCCTACAATGAGCAGTTCTTC.

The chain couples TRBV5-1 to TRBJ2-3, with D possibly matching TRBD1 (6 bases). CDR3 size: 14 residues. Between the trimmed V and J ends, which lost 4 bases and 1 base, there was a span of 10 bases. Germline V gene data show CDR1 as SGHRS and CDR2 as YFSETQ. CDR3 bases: TGCGCCAGCAGCCTGGGGGCCGGCACAGATACGCAGTATTTT. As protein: CASSLGAGTDTQYF. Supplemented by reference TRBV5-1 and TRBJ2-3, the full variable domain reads KAGVTQTPRYLIKTRGQQVTLSCSPISGHRSVSWYQQTPGQGLQFLFEYFSETQRNKGNFPGRFSGRQFSNSRSEMNVSTLELGDSALYLCASSLGAGTDTQYFGPGTRLTVL.

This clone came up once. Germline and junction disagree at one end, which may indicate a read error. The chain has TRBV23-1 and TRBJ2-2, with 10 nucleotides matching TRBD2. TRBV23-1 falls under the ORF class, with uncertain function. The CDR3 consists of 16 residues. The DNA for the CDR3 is TGCGCCAGCAGCCAATCCGGGACTAGCGTAACCGGGGAGCTGTTTTTT. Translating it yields CASSQSGTSVTGELFF.

In DNA form, the CDR3 reads TGCGCCAGCAGCCCCCAAGAGCGGCGGACCTCCTACAATGAGCAGTTCTTC. It specifies CASSPQERRTSYNEQFF. The chain combines TRBV23-1 with TRBJ2-1; D is perhaps TRBD2 (5 bases). TRBV23-1 is treated as an ORF (open reading frame) with a function not yet certain. There are 17 residues in the CDR3. Trimming removed 6 bases from V and 0 bases from J, with 18 bases in between.

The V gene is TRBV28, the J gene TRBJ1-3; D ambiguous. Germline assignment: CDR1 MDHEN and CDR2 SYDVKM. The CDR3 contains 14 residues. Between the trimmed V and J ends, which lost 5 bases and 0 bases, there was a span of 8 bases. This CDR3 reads CASSPTDSGNTIYF. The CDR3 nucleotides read TGTGCCAGCAGTCCAACAGACTCTGGAAACACCATATATTTT.

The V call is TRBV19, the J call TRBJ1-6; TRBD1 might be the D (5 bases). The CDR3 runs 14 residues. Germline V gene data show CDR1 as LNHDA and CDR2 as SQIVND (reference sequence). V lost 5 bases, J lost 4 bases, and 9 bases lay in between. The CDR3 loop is CASSPRQYNSPLHF. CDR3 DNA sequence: TGTGCCAGTAGTCCTCGACAGTATAATTCACCCCTCCACTTT. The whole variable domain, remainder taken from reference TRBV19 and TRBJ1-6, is DGGITQSPKYLFRKEGQNVTLSCEQNLNHDAMYWYRQDPGQGLRLIYYSQIVNDFQKGDIAEGYSVSREKKESFPLTVTSAQKNPTAFYLCASSPRQYNSPLHFGNGTRLTVT.

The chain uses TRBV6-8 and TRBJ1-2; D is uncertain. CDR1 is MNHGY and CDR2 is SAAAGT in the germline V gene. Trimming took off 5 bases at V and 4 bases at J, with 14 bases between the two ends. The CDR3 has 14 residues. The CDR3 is CASSVTPVAYGYTF. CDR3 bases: TGTGCCAGCAGTGTAACCCCTGTCGCCTATGGCTACACCTTC.

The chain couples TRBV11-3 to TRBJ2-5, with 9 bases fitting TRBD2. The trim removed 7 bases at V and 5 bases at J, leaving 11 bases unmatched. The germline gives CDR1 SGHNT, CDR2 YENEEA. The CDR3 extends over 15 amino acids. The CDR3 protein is CASTFSGGPGETQYF. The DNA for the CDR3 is TGTGCCAGCACCTTTAGCGGGGGCCCGGGGGAGACCCAGTACTTC.

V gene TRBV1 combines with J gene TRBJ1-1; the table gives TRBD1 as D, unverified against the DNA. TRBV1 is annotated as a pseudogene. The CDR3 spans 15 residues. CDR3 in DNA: TGCGCCAGCAGCCAAGAGAGGGGGCCGAACACTGAAGCTTTCTTT. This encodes CASSQERGPNTEAFF.

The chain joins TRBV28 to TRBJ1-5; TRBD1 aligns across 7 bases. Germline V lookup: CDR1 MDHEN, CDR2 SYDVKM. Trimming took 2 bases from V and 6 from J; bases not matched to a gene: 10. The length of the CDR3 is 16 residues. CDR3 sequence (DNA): TGTGCCAGCAGTTTAGCGACAGGGAGGGCAGGTCAGCCCCAGCATTTT. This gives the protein CASSLATGRAGQPQHF.

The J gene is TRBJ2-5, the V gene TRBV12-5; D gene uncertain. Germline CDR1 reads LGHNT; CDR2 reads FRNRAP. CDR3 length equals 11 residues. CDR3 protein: CASTSGETQYF. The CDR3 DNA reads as TGTGCCAGTACGAGTGGGGAGACCCAGTACTTC.

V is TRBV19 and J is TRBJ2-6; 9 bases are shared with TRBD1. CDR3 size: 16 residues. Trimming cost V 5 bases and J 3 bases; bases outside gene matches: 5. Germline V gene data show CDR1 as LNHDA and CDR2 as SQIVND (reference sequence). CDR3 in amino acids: CASSLNRGLGANVLTF. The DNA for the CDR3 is TGTGCCAGTAGTCTAAACAGGGGGCTTGGGGCCAACGTCCTGACTTTC.

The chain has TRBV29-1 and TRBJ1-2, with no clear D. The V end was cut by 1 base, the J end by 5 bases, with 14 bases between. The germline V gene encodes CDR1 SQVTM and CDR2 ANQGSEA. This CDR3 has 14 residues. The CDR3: CSVEGPLGSYGYTF. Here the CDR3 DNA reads TGCAGCGTTGAAGGGCCTTTAGGGAGTTATGGCTACACCTTC.

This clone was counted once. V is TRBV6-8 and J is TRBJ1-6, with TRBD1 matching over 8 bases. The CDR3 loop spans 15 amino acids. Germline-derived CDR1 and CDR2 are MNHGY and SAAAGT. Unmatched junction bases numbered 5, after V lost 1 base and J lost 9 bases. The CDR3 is CASSYLAGGRSPLHF. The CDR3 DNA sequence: TGTGCCAGCAGTTACTTGGCAGGGGGCCGTTCACCCCTCCACTTT.

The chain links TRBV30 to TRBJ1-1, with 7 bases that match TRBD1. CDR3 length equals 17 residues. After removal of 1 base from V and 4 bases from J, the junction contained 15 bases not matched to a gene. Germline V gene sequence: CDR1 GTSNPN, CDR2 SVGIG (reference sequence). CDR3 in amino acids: CAWSATTGRGFGTEAFF. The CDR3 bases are TGTGCCTGGAGTGCCACGACAGGGCGCGGGTTCGGCACTGAAGCTTTCTTT.

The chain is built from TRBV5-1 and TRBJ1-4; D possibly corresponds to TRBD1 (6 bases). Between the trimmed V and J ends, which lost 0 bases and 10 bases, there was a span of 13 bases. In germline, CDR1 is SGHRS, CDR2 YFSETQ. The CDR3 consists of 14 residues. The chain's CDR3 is CASSLGQGPGKLFF. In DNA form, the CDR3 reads TGCGCCAGCAGCTTGGGCCAGGGGCCGGGAAAACTGTTTTTT.

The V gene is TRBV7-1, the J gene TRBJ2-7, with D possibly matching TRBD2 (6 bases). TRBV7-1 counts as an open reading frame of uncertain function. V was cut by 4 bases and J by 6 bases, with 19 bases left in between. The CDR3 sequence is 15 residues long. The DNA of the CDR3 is TGTGCCAGCAGCTTACTGCAGGCGGGGACTCTCGAGCAGTACTTC. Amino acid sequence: CASSLLQAGTLEQYF.

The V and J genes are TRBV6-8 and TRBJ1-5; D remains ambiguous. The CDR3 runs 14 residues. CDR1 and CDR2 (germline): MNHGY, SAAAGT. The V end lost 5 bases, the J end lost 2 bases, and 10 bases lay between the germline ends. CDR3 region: CASSAAPRNQPQHF. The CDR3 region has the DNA TGTGCCAGCAGTGCGGCCCCCCGCAATCAGCCCCAGCATTTT.

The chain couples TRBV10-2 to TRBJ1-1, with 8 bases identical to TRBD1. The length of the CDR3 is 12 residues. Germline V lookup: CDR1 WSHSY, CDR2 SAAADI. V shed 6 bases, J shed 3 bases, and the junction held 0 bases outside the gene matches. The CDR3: CASSRGHTEAFF. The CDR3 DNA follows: TGCGCCAGCAGCAGGGGGCACACTGAAGCTTTCTTT.

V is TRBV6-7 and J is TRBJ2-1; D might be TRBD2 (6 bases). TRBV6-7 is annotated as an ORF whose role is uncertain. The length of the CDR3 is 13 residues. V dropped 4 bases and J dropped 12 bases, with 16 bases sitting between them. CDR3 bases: TGTGCCAGCAGTTTCCAACTTGGCGGGACGCAGTTCTTC. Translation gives CASSFQLGGTQFF.